This T cell receptor (beta chain) was sequenced in a study of blood T cells in healthy people across ages. V shed 5 bases and J 5 bases; nucleotides not matched to a gene: 12. The CDR3 runs 16 residues. Germline CDR1 and CDR2: SEHNR and FQNEAQ (reference sequence). The use of a sample-barcoded 5' primer and a J-beta primer mix characterized a second PCR of roughly 6 to 11 cycles. Carrying 12 random nucleotides, a template-switch adaptor labeled each individual cDNA molecule. From the 5' RACE reads, TCRdb called clonotypes with MiXCR, one entry per CDR3 protein. Among about 2 million distinct CDR3 sequences listed, roughly 49% were seen once.

The chain links TRBV7-9 to TRBJ1-1; 9 bases align to TRBD1. The origin of this receptor is a woman aged 40 to 50 in good health. Source material: blood. The CDR3 spells CASSTDHRGQRTEAFF. The DNA for the CDR3 is TGTGCCAGCAGCACCGATCACAGGGGGCAAAGGACTGAAGCTTTCTTT.